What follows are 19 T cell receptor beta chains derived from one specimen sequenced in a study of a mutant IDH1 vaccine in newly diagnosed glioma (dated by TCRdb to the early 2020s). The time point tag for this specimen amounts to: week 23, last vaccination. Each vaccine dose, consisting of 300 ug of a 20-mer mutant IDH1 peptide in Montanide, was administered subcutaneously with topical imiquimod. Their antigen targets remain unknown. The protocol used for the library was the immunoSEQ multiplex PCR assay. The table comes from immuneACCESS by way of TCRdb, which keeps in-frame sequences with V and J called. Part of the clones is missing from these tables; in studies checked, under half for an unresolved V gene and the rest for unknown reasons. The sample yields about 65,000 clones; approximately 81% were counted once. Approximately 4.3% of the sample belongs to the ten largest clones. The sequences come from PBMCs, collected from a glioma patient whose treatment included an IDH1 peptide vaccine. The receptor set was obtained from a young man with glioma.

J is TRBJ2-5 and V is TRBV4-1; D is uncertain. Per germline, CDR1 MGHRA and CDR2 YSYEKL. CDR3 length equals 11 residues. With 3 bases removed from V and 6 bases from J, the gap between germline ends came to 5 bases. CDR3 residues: CASSHGQTQYF. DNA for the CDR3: TGCGCCAGCAGCCACGGTCAGACCCAGTACTTC.

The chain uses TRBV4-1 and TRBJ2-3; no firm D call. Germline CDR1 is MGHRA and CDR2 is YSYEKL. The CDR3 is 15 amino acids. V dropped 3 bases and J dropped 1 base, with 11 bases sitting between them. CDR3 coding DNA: TGCGCCAGCAGCCAGGTAGGGCGCGGCACAGATACGCAGTATTTT. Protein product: CASSQVGRGTDTQYF.

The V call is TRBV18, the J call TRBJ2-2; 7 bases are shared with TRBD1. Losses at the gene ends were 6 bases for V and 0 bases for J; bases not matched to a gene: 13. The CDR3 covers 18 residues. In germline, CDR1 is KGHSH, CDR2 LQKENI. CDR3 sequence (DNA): TGTGCCAGCTCCTGGGACAGAATCCGGCCCCCGAACACCGGGGAGCTGTTTTTT. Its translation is CASSWDRIRPPNTGELFF.

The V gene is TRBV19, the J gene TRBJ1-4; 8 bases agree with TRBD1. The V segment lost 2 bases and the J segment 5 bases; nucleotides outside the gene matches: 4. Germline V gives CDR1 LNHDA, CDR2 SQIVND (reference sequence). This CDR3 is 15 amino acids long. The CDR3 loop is CASSIRTGGNEKLFF. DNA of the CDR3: TGTGCCAGTAGTATACGCACAGGGGGAAATGAAAAACTGTTTTTT.

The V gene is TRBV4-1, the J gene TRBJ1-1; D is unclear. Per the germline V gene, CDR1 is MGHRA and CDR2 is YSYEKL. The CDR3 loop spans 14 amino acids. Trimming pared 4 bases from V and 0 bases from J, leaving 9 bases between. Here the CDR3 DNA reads TGCGCCAGCAGCCCCTCGCCCCTGAACACTGAAGCTTTCTTT. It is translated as CASSPSPLNTEAFF.

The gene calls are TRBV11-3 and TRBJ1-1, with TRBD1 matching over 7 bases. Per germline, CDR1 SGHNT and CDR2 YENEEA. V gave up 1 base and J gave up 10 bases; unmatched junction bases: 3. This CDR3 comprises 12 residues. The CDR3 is CASSLGQGRAFF. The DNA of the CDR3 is TGTGCCAGCAGCTTAGGACAGGGTAGAGCTTTCTTT.

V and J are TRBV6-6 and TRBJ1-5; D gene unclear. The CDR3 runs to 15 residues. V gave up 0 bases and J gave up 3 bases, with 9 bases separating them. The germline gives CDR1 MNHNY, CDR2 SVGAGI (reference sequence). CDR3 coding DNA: TGTGCCAGCAGTTACTCGGGAACCGCCAATCAGCCCCAGCATTTT. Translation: CASSYSGTANQPQHF.

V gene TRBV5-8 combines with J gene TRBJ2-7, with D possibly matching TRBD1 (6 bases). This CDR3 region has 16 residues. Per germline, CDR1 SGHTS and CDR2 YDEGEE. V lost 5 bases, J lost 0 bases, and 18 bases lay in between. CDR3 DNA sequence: TGTGCCAGCAGTCATCAGCCGGGACACCGCTCCTACGAGCAGTACTTC. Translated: CASSHQPGHRSYEQYF.

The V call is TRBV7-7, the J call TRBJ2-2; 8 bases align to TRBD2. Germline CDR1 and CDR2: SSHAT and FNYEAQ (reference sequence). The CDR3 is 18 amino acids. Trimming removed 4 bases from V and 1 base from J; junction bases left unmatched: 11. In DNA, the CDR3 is TGTGCCAGCAGCTCGGGGGCTAGCGGGCAGAAGAACACCGGGGAGCTGTTTTTT. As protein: CASSSGASGQKNTGELFF.

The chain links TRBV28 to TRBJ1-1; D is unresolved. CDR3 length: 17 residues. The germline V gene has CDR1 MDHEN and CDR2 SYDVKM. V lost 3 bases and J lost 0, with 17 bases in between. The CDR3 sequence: CASSLVEGGNMNTEAFF. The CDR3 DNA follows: TGTGCCAGCAGTTTGGTGGAGGGAGGGAATATGAACACTGAAGCTTTCTTT.

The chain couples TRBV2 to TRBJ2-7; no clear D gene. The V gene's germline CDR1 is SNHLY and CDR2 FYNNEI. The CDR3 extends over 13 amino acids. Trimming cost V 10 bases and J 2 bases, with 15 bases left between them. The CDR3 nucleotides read TGTGCCACGGGTGGTGAGTCCACCTACGAGCAGTACTTC. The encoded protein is CATGGESTYEQYF. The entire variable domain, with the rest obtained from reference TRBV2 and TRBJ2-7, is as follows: EPEVTQTPSHQVTQMGQEVILRCVPISNHLYFYWYRQILGQKVEFLVSFYNNEISEKSEIFDDQFSVERPDGSNFTLKIRSTKLEDSAMYFCATGGESTYEQYFGPGTRLTVT.

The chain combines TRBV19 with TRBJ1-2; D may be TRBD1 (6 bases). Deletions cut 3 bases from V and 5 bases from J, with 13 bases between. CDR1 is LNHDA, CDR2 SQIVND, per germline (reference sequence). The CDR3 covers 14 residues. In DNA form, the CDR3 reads TGTGCCAGTAGTATTGAGCACAGGGAGTATGGCTACACCTTC. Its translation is CASSIEHREYGYTF. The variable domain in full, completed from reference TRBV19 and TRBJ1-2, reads DGGITQSPKYLFRKEGQNVTLSCEQNLNHDAMYWYRQDPGQGLRLIYYSQIVNDFQKGDIAEGYSVSREKKESFPLTVTSAQKNPTAFYLCASSIEHREYGYTFGSGTRLTVV.

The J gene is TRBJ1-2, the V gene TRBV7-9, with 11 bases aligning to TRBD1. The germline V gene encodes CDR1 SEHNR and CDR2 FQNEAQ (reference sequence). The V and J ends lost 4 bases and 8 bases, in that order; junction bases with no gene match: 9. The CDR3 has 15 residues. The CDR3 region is CASSSPDRGLRGYTF. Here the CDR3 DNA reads TGTGCCAGCAGCTCCCCGGACAGGGGGCTAAGGGGCTACACCTTC. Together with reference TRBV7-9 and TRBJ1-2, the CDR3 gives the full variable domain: DTGVSQNPRHKITKRGQNVTFRCDPISEHNRLYWYRQTLGQGPEFLTYFQNEAQLEKSRLLSDRFSAERPKGSFSTLEIQRTEQGDSAMYLCASSSPDRGLRGYTFGSGTRLTVV.

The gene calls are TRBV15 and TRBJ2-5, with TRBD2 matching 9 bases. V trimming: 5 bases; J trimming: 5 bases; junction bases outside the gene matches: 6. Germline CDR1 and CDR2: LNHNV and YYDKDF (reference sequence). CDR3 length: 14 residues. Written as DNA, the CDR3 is TGTGCCACCAGCGGCACGACTAGCGGCGAGACCCAGTACTTC. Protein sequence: CATSGTTSGETQYF.

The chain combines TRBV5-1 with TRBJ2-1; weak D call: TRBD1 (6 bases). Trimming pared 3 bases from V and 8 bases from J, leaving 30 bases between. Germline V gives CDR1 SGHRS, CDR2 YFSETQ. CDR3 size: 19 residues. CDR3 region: CASSSPGQGAARSMDEQFF. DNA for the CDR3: TGCGCCAGCAGCTCCCCGGGACAAGGGGCCGCGAGGAGTATGGATGAGCAGTTCTTC.

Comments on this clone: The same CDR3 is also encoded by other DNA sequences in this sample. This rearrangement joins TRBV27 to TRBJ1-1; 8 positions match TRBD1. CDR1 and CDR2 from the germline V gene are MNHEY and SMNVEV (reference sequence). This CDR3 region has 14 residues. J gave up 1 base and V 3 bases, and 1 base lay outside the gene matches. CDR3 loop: CASSFGQGNTEAFF. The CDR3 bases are TGTGCCAGCAGTTTTGGACAGGGGAACACTGAAGCTTTCTTT.

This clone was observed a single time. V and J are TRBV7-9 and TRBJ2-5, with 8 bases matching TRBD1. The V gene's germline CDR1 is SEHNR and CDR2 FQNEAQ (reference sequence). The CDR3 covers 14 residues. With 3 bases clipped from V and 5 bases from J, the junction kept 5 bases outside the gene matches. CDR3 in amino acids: CASSFDRGFETQYF. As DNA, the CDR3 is TGTGCCAGCAGCTTCGACAGGGGTTTTGAGACCCAGTACTTC.

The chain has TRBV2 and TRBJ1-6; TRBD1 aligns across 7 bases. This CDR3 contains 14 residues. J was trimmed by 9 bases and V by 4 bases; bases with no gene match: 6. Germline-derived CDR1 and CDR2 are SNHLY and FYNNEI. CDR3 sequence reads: CASSGQGQGSPLHF. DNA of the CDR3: TGTGCCAGCAGTGGACAGGGCCAGGGTTCACCCCTCCACTTT.

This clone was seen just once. CDR3 residues: CASSTRHPQYAPTPDNEQFF. CDR3 in DNA: TGTGCCAGCAGTACCAGACACCCCCAGTACGCCCCCACACCTGACAATGAGCAGTTCTTC. The V and J genes are TRBV27 and TRBJ2-1; unclear D gene. CDR1 and CDR2 (germline): MNHEY, SMNVEV (reference sequence). The germline V and J ends were trimmed by 5 bases and 5 bases, with 31 bases remaining between them. The CDR3 is 20 amino acids.